This T cell receptor (beta chain) was sequenced during a study of blood T cells in healthy people across ages. The V and J ends lost 6 bases and 7 bases respectively, with 15 bases between them. In germline, CDR1 is MDHEN, CDR2 SYDVKM. The CDR3 is made up of 13 amino acids. The authors ran a second PCR of roughly 6 to 12 cycles using a sample-barcoded 5' primer and a J-beta primer mix. TCRdb passed the 5' RACE reads through MiXCR, listing each CDR3 protein once. The table records 650,000 to 1,000,000 distinct CDR3 sequences, approximately 35% of them present only once. What was sequenced was blood. The V and J genes are TRBV28 and TRBJ1-1, with D perhaps TRBD1 (6 bases). The receptor's source is a man younger than 30 in good health. The CDR3: CASRIQGFGEAFF. In DNA form, the CDR3 reads TGTGCCAGCAGGATACAGGGTTTTGGTGAAGCTTTCTTT.